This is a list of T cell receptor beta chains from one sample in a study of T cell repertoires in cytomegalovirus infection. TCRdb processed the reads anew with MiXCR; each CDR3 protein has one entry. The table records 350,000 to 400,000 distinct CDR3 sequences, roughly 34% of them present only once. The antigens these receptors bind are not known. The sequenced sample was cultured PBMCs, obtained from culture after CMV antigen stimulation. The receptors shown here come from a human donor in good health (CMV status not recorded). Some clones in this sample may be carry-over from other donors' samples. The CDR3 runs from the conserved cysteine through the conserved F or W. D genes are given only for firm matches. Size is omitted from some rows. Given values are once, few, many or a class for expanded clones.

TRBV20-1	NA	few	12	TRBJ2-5	CSATPETETQYF	TGCAGTGCTACACCGGAAACAGAGACCCAGTACTTC
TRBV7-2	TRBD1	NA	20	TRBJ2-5	CASSSPLKAHDRVIRETQYF	TGTGCCAGCAGCTCCCCACTTAAGGCCCACGACAGGGTAATACGGGAGACCCAGTACTTC
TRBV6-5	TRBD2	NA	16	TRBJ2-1	CASRSLSGGSFHEQFF	TGTGCCAGCAGATCCCTTAGTGGCGGGAGTTTCCATGAGCAGTTCTTC
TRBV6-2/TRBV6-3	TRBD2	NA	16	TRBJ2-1	CASSQLAGGLYNEQFF	TGTGCCAGCAGTCAACTAGCGGGAGGGCTCTACAATGAGCAGTTCTTC
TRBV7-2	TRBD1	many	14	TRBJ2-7	CASSKPGQSYEQYF	TGTGCCAGCAGCAAACCGGGACAGAGCTACGAGCAGTACTTC
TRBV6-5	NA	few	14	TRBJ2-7	CASSRGAGSHEQYF	TGTGCCAGCAGTCGCGGCGCAGGGAGCCACGAGCAGTACTTC
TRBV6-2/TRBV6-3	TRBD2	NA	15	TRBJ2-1	CASRYPGTIYNEQFF	TGTGCCAGCAGATATCCCGGGACTATTTACAATGAGCAGTTCTTC
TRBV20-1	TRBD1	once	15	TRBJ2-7	CSAGGQGYSSYEQYF	TGCAGTGCTGGGGGACAGGGGTATAGTTCGTACGAGCAGTACTTC
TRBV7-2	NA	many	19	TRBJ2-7	CASSDRYSLSGNPTYEQYF	TGTGCCAGCAGCGACCGATATTCCTTATCGGGAAACCCCACCTACGAGCAGTACTTC
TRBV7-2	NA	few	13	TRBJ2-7	CASSPGFSYEQYF	TGTGCCAGCAGCCCAGGGTTCTCCTACGAGCAGTACTTC
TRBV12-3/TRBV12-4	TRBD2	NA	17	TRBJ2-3	CASSRTSGPVHTDTQYF	TGTGCCAGCAGTCGGACTAGCGGGCCCGTACACACAGATACGCAGTATTTT
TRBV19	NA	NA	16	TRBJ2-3	CASNPEVTEGTDTQYF	TGTGCCAGTAACCCAGAGGTCACAGAGGGGACAGATACGCAGTATTTT
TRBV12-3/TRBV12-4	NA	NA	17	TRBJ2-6	CASSLQVGSSGANVLTF	TGTGCCAGCAGTTTACAAGTAGGAAGCTCTGGGGCCAACGTCCTGACTTTC
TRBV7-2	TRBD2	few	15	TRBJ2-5	CASSSLGRDQETQYF	TGTGCCAGCAGCTCGCTAGGGAGGGACCAAGAGACCCAGTACTTC
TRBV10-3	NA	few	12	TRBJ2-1	CAISEVDNEQFF	TGTGCCATCAGTGAGGTAGATAATGAGCAGTTCTTC
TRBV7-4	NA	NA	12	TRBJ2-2	CASSLYSGELFF	TGTGCCAGCAGCTTATACTCCGGGGAGCTGTTTTTT
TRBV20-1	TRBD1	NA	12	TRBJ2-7	CSAQGQSHEQYF	TGCAGTGCCCAGGGACAGTCTCACGAGCAGTACTTC
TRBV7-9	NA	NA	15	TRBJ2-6	CASSQTVSGANVLTF	TGTGCCAGCAGCCAGACAGTCTCTGGGGCCAACGTCCTGACTTTC
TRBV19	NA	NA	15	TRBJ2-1	CASSIGRGRNNEQFF	TGTGCCAGTAGTATCGGAAGGGGTCGAAACAATGAGCAGTTCTTC
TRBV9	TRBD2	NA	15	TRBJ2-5	CASSDSGSRQETQYF	TGTGCCAGCAGCGATAGCGGGAGTAGACAAGAGACCCAGTACTTC
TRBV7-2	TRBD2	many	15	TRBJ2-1	CASSAGLAGWDEQFF	TGTGCCAGCAGCGCGGGACTAGCGGGATGGGATGAGCAGTTCTTC
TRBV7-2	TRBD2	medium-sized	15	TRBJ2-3	CASSSGEGHTDTQYF	TGTGCCAGCAGCTCCGGGGAGGGGCACACAGATACGCAGTATTTT
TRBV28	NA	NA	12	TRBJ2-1	CATKTGENEQFF	TGTGCCACCAAAACTGGGGAAAATGAGCAGTTCTTC
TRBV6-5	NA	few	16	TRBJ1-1	CASSYAFGGRNTEAFF	TGTGCCAGCAGTTACGCGTTCGGGGGTCGGAACACTGAAGCTTTCTTT
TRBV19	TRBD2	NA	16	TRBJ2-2	CASSTSLAANTGELFF	TGTGCCAGTAGTACGTCCCTAGCGGCGAACACCGGGGAGCTGTTTTTT
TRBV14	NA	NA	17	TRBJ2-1	CASSQGLGEGTQNEQFF	TGTGCCAGCAGCCAAGGGCTCGGTGAGGGCACGCAGAATGAGCAGTTCTTC
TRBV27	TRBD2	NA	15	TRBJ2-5	CASSPGTSNEETQYF	TGTGCCAGCAGTCCCGGGACTAGCAATGAAGAGACCCAGTACTTC
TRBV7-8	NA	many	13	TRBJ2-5	CASSLTDQETQYF	TGTGCCAGCAGCCTGACGGACCAAGAGACCCAGTACTTC
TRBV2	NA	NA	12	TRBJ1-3	CARGTSGNTIYF	TGTGCCAGGGGGACTTCTGGAAACACCATATATTTT
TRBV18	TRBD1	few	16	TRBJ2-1	CASSPGQVLRINEQFF	TGTGCCAGCTCACCGGGACAGGTCCTACGAATCAATGAGCAGTTCTTC
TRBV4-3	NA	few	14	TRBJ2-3	CASSPSALADTQYF	TGCGCCAGCAGCCCATCGGCCCTGGCAGATACGCAGTATTTT
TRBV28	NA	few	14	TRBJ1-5	CASTAGSLYQPQHF	TGTGCCAGCACCGCTGGATCGTTATATCAGCCCCAGCATTTT
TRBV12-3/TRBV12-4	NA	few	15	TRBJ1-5	CASSDPGRLDQPQHF	TGTGCCAGCAGTGATCCGGGACGCTTGGATCAGCCCCAGCATTTT
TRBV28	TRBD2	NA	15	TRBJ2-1	CASSRWTSGKAEQFF	TGTGCCAGCAGTCGCTGGACTAGCGGGAAGGCGGAGCAGTTCTTC
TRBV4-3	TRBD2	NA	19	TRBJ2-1	CASSPQGPPELAGTYEQFF	TGCGCCAGCAGCCCCCAAGGCCCACCGGAGCTAGCGGGAACGTATGAGCAGTTCTTC
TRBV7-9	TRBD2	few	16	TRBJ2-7	CASSLPTSGAPYEQYF	TGTGCCAGCAGCTTACCGACTAGCGGGGCTCCCTACGAGCAGTACTTC
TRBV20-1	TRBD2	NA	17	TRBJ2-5	CSARDVLGLAGSKTQYF	TGCAGTGCTAGAGATGTTCTGGGACTAGCGGGGTCGAAGACCCAGTACTTC
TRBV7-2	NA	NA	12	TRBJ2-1	CASSEALREQFF	TGTGCCAGCAGCGAAGCACTACGGGAACAGTTCTTC
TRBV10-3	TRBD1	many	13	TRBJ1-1	CAISGQGRTEAFF	TGTGCCATCAGTGGACAGGGGAGGACTGAAGCTTTCTTT
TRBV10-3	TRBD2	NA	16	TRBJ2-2	CAIRVPGLADTGELFF	TGTGCCATCAGGGTACCGGGACTAGCGGACACCGGGGAGCTGTTTTTT
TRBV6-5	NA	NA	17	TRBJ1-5	CASSPTRTGYSNQPQHF	TGTGCCAGCAGTCCTACCCGGACCGGTTATAGCAATCAGCCCCAGCATTTT
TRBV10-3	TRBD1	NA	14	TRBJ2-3	CAISESTGADTQYF	TGTGCCATCAGTGAGTCGACAGGGGCCGATACGCAGTATTTT
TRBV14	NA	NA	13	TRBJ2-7	CASSQFIGYEQYF	TGTGCCAGCTCCCAGTTTATCGGGTACGAGCAGTACTTC
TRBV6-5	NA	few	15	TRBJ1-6	CASKTQPGSLSPLHF	TGTGCCAGCAAAACGCAACCAGGGAGTTTGTCACCCCTCCACTTT
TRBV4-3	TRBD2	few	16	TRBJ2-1	CASSQVGAGEYNEQFF	TGCGCCAGCAGCCAAGTAGGAGCGGGAGAGTACAATGAGCAGTTCTTC
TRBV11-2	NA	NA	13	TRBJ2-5	CASSLSNQETQYF	TGTGCCAGCAGCTTAAGCAACCAAGAGACCCAGTACTTC
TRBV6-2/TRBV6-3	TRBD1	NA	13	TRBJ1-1	CASLTGENTEAFF	TGTGCCAGCCTGACAGGGGAGAACACTGAAGCTTTCTTT
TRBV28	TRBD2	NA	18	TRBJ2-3	CASSKPRGGVREADTQYF	TGTGCCAGCAGTAAACCCCGGGGGGGCGTACGGGAGGCAGATACGCAGTATTTT
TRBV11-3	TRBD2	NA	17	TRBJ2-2	CASSPAVAGPSTGELFF	TGTGCCAGCAGCCCCGCGGTAGCGGGACCTAGCACCGGGGAGCTGTTTTTT
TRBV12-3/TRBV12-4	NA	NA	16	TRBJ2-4	CASSRRARITKNIQYF	TGTGCCAGCAGCCGACGAGCCCGCATTACCAAAAACATTCAGTACTTC
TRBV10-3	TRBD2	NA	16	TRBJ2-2	CAIRSLAGVNAGELFF	TGTGCCATCAGATCTCTGGCGGGGGTAAACGCCGGGGAGCTGTTTTTT
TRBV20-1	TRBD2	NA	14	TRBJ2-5	CSAKSQFGGETQYF	TGCAGTGCTAAGTCCCAATTCGGGGGGGAGACCCAGTACTTC
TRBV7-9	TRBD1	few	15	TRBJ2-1	CATTSTGQGFLGSFF	TGTGCCACCACCTCGACGGGACAGGGGTTCTTGGGGTCGTTCTTC
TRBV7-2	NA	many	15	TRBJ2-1	CASNYARGEVNEQFF	TGTGCCAGCAATTACGCCCGTGGGGAGGTTAATGAGCAGTTCTTC
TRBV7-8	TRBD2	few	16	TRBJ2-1	CASSKGLAGVYNEQFF	TGTGCCAGCAGCAAGGGACTAGCGGGAGTTTACAATGAGCAGTTCTTC
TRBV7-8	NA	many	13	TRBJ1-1	CASSLDVNTEAFF	TGTGCCAGCAGCTTAGACGTGAACACTGAAGCTTTCTTT
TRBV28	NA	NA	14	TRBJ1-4	CASRSDWANEKLFF	TGTGCCAGCAGATCAGATTGGGCTAATGAAAAACTGTTTTTT
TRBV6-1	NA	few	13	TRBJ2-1	CASSLRSYNEQFF	TGTGCCAGCAGCCTGAGATCCTACAATGAGCAGTTCTTC
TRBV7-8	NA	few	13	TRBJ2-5	CASSRSHGETQYF	TGTGCCAGCAGTCGGAGTCACGGGGAGACCCAGTACTTC